A selection of T cell receptor beta chains follows, all from one sample in a study of synovial regulatory T cells in juvenile arthritis. TCRdb's copy holds only in-frame clones and misses some; the assay was immunoSEQ multiplex PCR. Recorded for this sample: roughly 960 clones. Material for sequencing was Treg cells from blood. These receptors originate from a donor aged 2 to 35 with juvenile idiopathic arthritis. Each CDR3 is given with its conserved first and last residue. Each record gives: clone size, J gene, V gene, CDR3 protein. Only part of the rows carry a size: once, few, many, or a class if the clone is expanded.

clone size: -
J gene: TRBJ2-6
V gene: TRBV6-1
CDR3 protein: CATTLSSSGANVLTF

clone size: -
J gene: TRBJ2-1
V gene: TRBV5-1
CDR3 protein: CVSSLGPRYEQFF

clone size: large
J gene: TRBJ2-1
V gene: TRBV28
CDR3 protein: CASRRSGKSNEQFF

clone size: medium-sized
J gene: TRBJ2-7
V gene: TRBV6-1
CDR3 protein: CASSSTSGSSYEQYF

clone size: large
J gene: TRBJ2-1
V gene: TRBV19
CDR3 protein: CASSISWSSYNEQFF

clone size: medium-sized
J gene: TRBJ1-1
V gene: TRBV6-1
CDR3 protein: CASSEWAENKAFF

clone size: medium-sized
J gene: TRBJ2-5
V gene: TRBV7-8
CDR3 protein: CASSFRSDVGLRQETQYF

clone size: medium-sized
J gene: TRBJ1-3
V gene: TRBV18
CDR3 protein: CASSPGPSGNTIYF

clone size: large
J gene: TRBJ2-6
V gene: TRBV4-1
CDR3 protein: CASSQSTGSGANVLTF

clone size: medium-sized
J gene: TRBJ2-5
V gene: TRBV5-1
CDR3 protein: CASSLARTSATQETQYF

clone size: medium-sized
J gene: TRBJ1-1
V gene: TRBV6-5
CDR3 protein: CASSYSPRALNTEAFF

clone size: medium-sized
J gene: TRBJ2-1
V gene: TRBV5-4
CDR3 protein: CASSLDRDTHNEQFF

clone size: -
J gene: TRBJ2-5
V gene: TRBV9
CDR3 protein: CASSVGASELSSYEQYF

clone size: medium-sized
J gene: TRBJ1-5
V gene: TRBV5-1
CDR3 protein: CASSLEEGDQPQHF

clone size: large
J gene: TRBJ2-7
V gene: TRBV5-6
CDR3 protein: CASSFVGSEQYF

clone size: medium-sized
J gene: TRBJ2-5
V gene: TRBV30
CDR3 protein: CAWSALDRTSGRSPRAQYF

clone size: medium-sized
J gene: TRBJ2-3
V gene: TRBV4-2
CDR3 protein: CASSQGLAGADTQYF

clone size: medium-sized
J gene: TRBJ2-7
V gene: TRBV5-1
CDR3 protein: CASREAAGYEQYF